This record looks at one T cell receptor (beta chain) sequence and its context. Its antigen remains undetermined. Base qualities are not at hand, and no much larger clone is one base apart. The data stem from a study of metastatic and nonmetastatic thyroid tumors (dated by TCRdb to about 2020). About the study as a whole: The researchers compared repertoires between peripheral blood samples and tumor or nodule tissue samples from patients with malignant or benign thyroid disease.

None of the patients had been given any treatment before thyroid surgery. Patient clinical samples collected from about 2011 to 2018 were retrospectively analysed using T-cell receptor beta sequencing. Library preparation used PCR. Instrument on record: Illumina HiSeq 4000. The TCR beta-chain CDR3 region of each patient was profiled by high-throughput sequencing. The source study handled its data this way. The researchers built a classifier to tell apart papillary thyroid cancer patients with distant metastasis, based on CDR3 differences among clinicopathological groups. Repertoire diversity was assessed with the Shannon index, and tumor-blood repertoire similarity with the Morisita-Horn index. TCRdb reran the public reads through fastp at Q25 and MiXCR, keeping productive beta chains. TCRdb, rather than the study authors, made the V and J calls. This sample comprises tens of thousands of clones, around half of them detected only once. The ten largest clones add up to roughly 25% of the sample.

From a lookup of the germline V gene (reference sequence), CDR1 and CDR2 are SEHNR and FQNEAQ. From the cysteine through the phenylalanine, the CDR3 covers 13 amino acids. Only the CDR3 region is kept as DNA, spanning 39 bases read in frame from base 1. For this chain, trimming is 5 bases at the V end and 1 base at the J end, and the number of junction bases without a gene match is 2. Findings and caveats that apply to the study as a whole: TCR beta diversity was reported as significantly higher in malignant tumors than in benign nodules, in both blood and tumor samples.

The V and J genes are TRBV7-9 and TRBJ2-7, with TRBD2 identical over 7 junction bases. Sequenced input: tumor tissue. This receptor was identified in a male donor with papillary thyroid cancer or a benign thyroid nodule (not recorded which). Some clones in this sample may be carry-over from other donors' samples. CDR3 reads: CASSRAGSYEQYF. The sequenced DNA is TGTGCCAGCAGCCGAGCGGGATCCTACGAGCAGTACTTC.